The subject of this entry is one TCR beta chain. TCRdb keeps only in-frame clones here, not all; method: immunoSEQ multiplex PCR. Of approximately 6,600 clones in the sample, about 84% were seen once. Germline loops: CDR1 MDHEN, CDR2 SYDVKM. Trimming stripped 2 bases from V and 10 bases from J, with 11 bases between. CDR3 length: 12 amino acids. This sample is drawn from a study of chemoradiotherapy in HPV16-positive cancers. Samples were taken several times over chemoradiotherapy. The chain couples TRBV28 to TRBJ2-5, with D maybe TRBD2 (5 bases). The receptor's source is a human donor with HPV-associated anogenital cancer. The sample consisted of tumor tissue, taken from a patient who underwent chemoradiotherapy. The CDR3 nucleotides read TGTGCCAGCAGTTTAGGGTCCGGGGACCAGTACTTC. Encoded protein: CASSLGSGDQYF.